What follows is one T cell receptor (beta chain) and its context. The sample is drawn from a study of blood T cell dynamics during melanoma immunotherapy. Per germline, CDR1 GTSNPN and CDR2 SVGIG (reference sequence). The CDR3 is made up of 13 amino acids. V lost 4 bases to trimming and J lost 6 bases, with 13 bases between them. Time point defined: pre-treatment baseline. Measured with immunoSEQ multiplex PCR; TCRdb has only the in-frame clones, and not every one. Of about 16,000 clones in the sample, roughly 92% were seen once. This material consisted of blood, taken from a patient treated with checkpoint blockade. The chain is built from TRBV30 and TRBJ1-5; D is perhaps TRBD1 (6 bases). This clonotype was obtained from a human donor with melanoma. This CDR3 reads CAWKGGKGQPQHF. For the CDR3, the DNA is TGTGCCTGGAAGGGGGGGAAGGGTCAGCCCCAGCATTTT.